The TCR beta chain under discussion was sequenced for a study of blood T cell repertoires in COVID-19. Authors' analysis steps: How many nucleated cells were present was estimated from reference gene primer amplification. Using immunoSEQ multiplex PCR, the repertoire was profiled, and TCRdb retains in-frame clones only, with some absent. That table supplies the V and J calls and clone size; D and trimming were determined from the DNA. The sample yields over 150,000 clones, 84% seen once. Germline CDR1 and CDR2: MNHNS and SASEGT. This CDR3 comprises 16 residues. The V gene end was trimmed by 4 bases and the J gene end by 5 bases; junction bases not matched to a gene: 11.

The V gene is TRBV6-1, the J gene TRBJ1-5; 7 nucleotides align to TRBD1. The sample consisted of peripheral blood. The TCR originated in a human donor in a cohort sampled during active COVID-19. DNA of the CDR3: TGTGCCAGCAGTGCCCTTCTCACACAGGGGTATCAGCCCCAGCATTTT. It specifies CASSALLTQGYQPQHF.